This TCR beta chain was observed in a study of CD8 T cells in Susac syndrome. About the research overall: Treatment at blood withdrawal was none, corticosteroids, or intravenous immunoglobulin alone in Susac syndrome patients.

From germline, CDR1 is GTSNPN and CDR2 SVGIG (reference sequence). The V and J ends lost 0 bases and 7 bases respectively, with 18 bases between them. The length of the CDR3 is 15 residues. General study points: Sixteen Susac-specific public clones were found in total CD8+ repertoires and about five in CD8+ TEMRA repertoires.

An amount of RNA that ranged from about 0.45 to 1 ug was reverse transcribed with random hexamers. TCR beta CDR3 was amplified by immunoSEQ multiplex PCR. This amplification extended across 54 Vbeta and 13 Jbeta segments. TCRdb re-derived calls from the immunoSEQ multiplex PCR reads in MiXCR, one entry per CDR3 protein. The sample yields roughly 130,000 distinct CDR3 sequences, roughly 94% seen once. A note on this clonotype: No antigen is known for it.

Through negative isolation, CD4+ and CD8+ T cells were obtained, while TEMRA cells were enriched using FACS. The receptor was derived from a human donor with Susac syndrome. The chain has TRBV30 and TRBJ1-2; D perhaps matches TRBD1 (6 bases). The sequencing input was CD8+ T cells from PBMCs. In DNA, the CDR3 is TGTGCCTGGAGTGTACAATTGGGGGCAACGGTTGGCTACACCTTC. Residues: CAWSVQLGATVGYTF.